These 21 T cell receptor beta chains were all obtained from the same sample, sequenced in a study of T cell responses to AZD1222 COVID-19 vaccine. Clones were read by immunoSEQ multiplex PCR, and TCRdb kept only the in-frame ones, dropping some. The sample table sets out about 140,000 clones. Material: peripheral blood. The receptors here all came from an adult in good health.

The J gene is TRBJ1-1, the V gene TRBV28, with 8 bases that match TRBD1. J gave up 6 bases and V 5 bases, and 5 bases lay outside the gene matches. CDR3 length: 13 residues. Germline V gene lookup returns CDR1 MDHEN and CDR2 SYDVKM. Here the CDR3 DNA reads TGTGCCAGCAGTCTGTTACAGGGGGCTGAAGCTTTCTTT. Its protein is CASSLLQGAEAFF.

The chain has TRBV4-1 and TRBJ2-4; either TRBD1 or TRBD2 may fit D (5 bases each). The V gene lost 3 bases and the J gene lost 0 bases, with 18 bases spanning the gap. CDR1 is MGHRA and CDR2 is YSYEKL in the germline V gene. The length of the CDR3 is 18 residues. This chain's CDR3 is CASSQGVLGVLAKNIQYF. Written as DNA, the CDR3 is TGCGCCAGCAGCCAGGGGGTTTTGGGGGTGCTAGCCAAAAACATTCAGTACTTC.

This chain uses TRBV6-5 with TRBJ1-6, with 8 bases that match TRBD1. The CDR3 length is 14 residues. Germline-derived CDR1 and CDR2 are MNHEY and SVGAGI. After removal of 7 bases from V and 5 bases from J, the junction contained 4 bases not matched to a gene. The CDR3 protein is CASKWDRNNSPLHF. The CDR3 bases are TGTGCCAGCAAGTGGGACAGGAATAATTCACCCCTCCACTTT.

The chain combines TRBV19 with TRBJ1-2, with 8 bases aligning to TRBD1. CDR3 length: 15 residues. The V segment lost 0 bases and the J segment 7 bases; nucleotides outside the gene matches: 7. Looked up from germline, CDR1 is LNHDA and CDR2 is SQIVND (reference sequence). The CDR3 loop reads CASSIDGGQGGGYTF. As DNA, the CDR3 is TGTGCCAGTAGTATAGATGGAGGACAGGGTGGTGGCTACACCTTC.

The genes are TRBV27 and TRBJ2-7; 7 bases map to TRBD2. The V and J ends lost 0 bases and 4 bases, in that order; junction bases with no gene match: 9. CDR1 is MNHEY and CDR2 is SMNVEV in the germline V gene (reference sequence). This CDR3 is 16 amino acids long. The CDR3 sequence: CASSLSGGGGGYEQYF. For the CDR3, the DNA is TGTGCCAGCAGTTTATCGGGCGGGGGTGGGGGGTACGAGCAGTACTTC.

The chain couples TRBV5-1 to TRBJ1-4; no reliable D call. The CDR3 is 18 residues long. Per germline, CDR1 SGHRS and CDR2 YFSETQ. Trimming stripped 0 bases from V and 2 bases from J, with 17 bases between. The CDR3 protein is CASSLGFRSISTNEKLFF. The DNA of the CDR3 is TGCGCCAGCAGCTTGGGGTTCCGCAGCATTAGCACTAATGAAAAACTGTTTTTT.

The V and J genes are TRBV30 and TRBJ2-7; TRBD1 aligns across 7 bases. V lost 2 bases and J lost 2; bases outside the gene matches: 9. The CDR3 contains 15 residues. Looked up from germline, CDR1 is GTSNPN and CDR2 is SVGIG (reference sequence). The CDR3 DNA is TGTGCCTGGAGTCAAAGACAGGGAAGTCCCTACGAGCAGTACTTC. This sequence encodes CAWSQRQGSPYEQYF.

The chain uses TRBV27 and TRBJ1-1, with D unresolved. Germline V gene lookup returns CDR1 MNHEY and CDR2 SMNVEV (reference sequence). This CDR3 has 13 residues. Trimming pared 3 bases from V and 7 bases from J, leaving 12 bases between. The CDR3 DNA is TGTGCCAGCAGTTTCTCTGGCAGGCTTGAAGCTTTCTTT. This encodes CASSFSGRLEAFF.

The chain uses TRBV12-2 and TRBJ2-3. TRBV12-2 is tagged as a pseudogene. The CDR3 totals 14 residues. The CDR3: CASRHGRSTDTQYF. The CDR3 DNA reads TGTGCAAGTCGCCATGGACGGAGCACAGATACGCAGTATTTT.

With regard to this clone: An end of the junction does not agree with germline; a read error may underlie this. The DNA of the CDR3 is TGTGCCGGCAGAGGGTATGAGCGGGCACGCAATGAGCAGTTCTTC. Protein sequence: CAGRGYERARNEQFF. The chain couples TRBV11-3 to TRBJ2-1, with a weak D call TRBD2 (6 bases). There are 15 residues in the CDR3. The germline gives CDR1 SGHNT, CDR2 YENEEA.

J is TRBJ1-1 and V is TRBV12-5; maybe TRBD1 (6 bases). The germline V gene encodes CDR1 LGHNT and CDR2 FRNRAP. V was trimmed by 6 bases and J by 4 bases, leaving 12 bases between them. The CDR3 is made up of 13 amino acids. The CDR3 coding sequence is TGTGCTAGTGGCCTGGAGGGGGGCACTGAAGCTTTCTTT. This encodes CASGLEGGTEAFF.

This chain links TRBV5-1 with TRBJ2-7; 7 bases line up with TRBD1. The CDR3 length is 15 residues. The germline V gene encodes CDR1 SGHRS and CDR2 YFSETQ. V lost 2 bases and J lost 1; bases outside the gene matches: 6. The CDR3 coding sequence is TGCGCCAGCAGCTTCGGGACAGACCTTTCCTACGAGCAGTACTTC. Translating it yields CASSFGTDLSYEQYF.

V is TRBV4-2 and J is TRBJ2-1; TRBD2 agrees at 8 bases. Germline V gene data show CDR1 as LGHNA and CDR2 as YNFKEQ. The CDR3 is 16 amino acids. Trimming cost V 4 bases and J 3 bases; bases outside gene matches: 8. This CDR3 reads CASSLPTGLVYNEQFF. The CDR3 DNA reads TGTGCCAGCAGCCTCCCCACGGGACTAGTCTACAATGAGCAGTTCTTC.

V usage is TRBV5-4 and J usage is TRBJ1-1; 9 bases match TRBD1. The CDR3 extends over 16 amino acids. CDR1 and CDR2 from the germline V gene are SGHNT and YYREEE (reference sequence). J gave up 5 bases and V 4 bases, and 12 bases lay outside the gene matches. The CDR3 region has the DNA TGTGCCAGCAGCCCGTGGGGGGACAGGGCGAGAACTGAAGCTTTCTTT. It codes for CASSPWGDRARTEAFF.

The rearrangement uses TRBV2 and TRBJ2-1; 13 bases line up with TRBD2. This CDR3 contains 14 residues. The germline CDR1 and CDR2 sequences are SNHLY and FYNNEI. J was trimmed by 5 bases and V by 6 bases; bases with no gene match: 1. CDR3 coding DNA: TGTGCCAGCAGCACTAGCGGGGGGGACAATGAGCAGTTCTTC. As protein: CASSTSGGDNEQFF.

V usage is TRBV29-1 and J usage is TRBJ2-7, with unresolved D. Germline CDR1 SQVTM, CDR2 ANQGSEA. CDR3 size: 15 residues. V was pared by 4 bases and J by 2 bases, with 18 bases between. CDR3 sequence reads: CSVAGGPGGTYEQYF. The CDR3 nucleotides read TGCAGCGTTGCAGGTGGGCCAGGCGGTACCTACGAGCAGTACTTC.

CDR3 residues: CASSPARHVYEQYF. Here the CDR3 DNA reads TGTGCCAGCAGCCCAGCTCGGCATGTCTACGAGCAGTACTTC. This chain connects TRBV11-2 to TRBJ2-7; D uncertain. This CDR3 is 14 amino acids long. V was cut by 5 bases and J by 3 bases, with 14 bases left in between. Germline lookup yields CDR1 SGHAT and CDR2 FQNNGV.

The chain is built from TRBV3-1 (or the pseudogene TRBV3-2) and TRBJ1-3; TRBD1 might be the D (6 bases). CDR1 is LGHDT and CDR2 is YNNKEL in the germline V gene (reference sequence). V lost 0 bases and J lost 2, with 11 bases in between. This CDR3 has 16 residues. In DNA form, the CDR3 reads TGTGCCAGCAGCCAAGAGGTAGGGGGGGCTGGAAACACCATATATTTT. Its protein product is CASSQEVGGAGNTIYF.

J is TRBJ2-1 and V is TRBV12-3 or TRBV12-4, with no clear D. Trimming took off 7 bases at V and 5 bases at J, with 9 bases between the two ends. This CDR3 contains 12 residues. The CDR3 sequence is CASIGNDNEQFF. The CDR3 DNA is TGTGCCAGCATTGGGAACGACAATGAGCAGTTCTTC.

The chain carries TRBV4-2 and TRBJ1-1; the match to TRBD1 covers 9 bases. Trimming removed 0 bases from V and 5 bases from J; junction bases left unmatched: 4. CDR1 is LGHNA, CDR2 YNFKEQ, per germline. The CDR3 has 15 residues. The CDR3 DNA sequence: TGTGCCAGCAGCCAAGATGAGACAGGGGGTACTGAAGCTTTCTTT. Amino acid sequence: CASSQDETGGTEAFF.

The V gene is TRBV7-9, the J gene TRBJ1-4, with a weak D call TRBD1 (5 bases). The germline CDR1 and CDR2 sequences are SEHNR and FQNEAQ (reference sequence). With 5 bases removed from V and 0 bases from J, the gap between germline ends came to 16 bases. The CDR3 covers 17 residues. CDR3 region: CASSGGRSTPTNEKLFF. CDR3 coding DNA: TGTGCCAGCAGCGGGGGACGATCAACTCCAACTAATGAAAAACTGTTTTTT.